These 13 T cell receptor beta chains share one sample of origin, sequenced in a study of blood T cell repertoires in COVID-19. TCRdb keeps only in-frame clones here, not all; method: immunoSEQ multiplex PCR. The sample has approximately 400,000 clones, 83% seen once. The specimen was PBMCs or T cells enriched from blood (not recorded which). These receptors came from a woman between 50 and 59 years old who had recovered from COVID-19.

This rearrangement joins TRBV2 to TRBJ2-7, with a tentative D call TRBD1 (5 bases). The CDR3 contains 14 residues. The ends were cut back, 7 bases at V and 0 bases at J, with 13 bases in the middle. Germline V gives CDR1 SNHLY, CDR2 FYNNEI. In DNA form, the CDR3 reads TGTGCCAGCAAATTCAGGGTTATCTCCTACGAGCAGTACTTC. As protein: CASKFRVISYEQYF. Complete variable domain (other parts from reference TRBV2 and TRBJ2-7): EPEVTQTPSHQVTQMGQEVILRCVPISNHLYFYWYRQILGQKVEFLVSFYNNEISEKSEIFDDQFSVERPDGSNFTLKIRSTKLEDSAMYFCASKFRVISYEQYFGPGTRLTVT.

The chain couples TRBV7-9 to TRBJ1-4; 7 nucleotides agree with TRBD1. V shed 5 bases, J shed 5 bases, and the junction held 5 bases outside the gene matches. Germline CDR1 and CDR2: SEHNR and FQNEAQ (reference sequence). The CDR3 covers 14 residues. The CDR3 DNA sequence: TGTGCCAGCAGCCGGTCAGGGGGAAATGAAAAACTGTTTTTT. Its protein is CASSRSGGNEKLFF.

The V call is TRBV12-3 or TRBV12-4, the J call TRBJ1-3; TRBD1 matches at 8 bases. V dropped 5 bases and J dropped 5; count of bases not matched to a gene: 2. This CDR3 region has 13 residues. The CDR3 reads CASSGTGRNTIYF. CDR3 coding DNA: TGTGCCAGCAGTGGGACAGGCCGAAACACCATATATTTT.

The chain carries TRBV5-4 and TRBJ2-7; D remains unclear. Per the germline V gene, CDR1 is SGHNT and CDR2 is YYREEE (reference sequence). This CDR3 spans 11 amino acids. Trimming cost V 3 bases and J 5 bases, with 6 bases left between them. The CDR3 bases are TGTGCCAGCAGCTCTGTTAACGAGCAGTACTTC. This gives the protein CASSSVNEQYF.

Comments on this clone: Other DNA sequences in the same sample also yield this CDR3. This chain joins TRBV11-2 and TRBJ2-7; no reliable D call. This CDR3 region has 11 residues. Trimming shortened V by 3 bases and J by 4 bases, and 4 bases separated the two germline ends. Germline CDR1 is SGHAT and CDR2 is FQNNGV. CDR3 residues: CASSFQYEQYF. DNA of the CDR3: TGTGCCAGCAGCTTCCAGTACGAGCAGTACTTC.

This clone was found a few times. The gene calls are TRBV7-9 and TRBJ2-1, with 9 bases identical to TRBD2. Losses at the gene ends were 5 bases for V and 1 base for J; bases not matched to a gene: 9. The CDR3 loop spans 17 amino acids. CDR1 and CDR2 from the germline V gene are SEHNR and FQNEAQ (reference sequence). CDR3 in DNA: TGTGCCAGCAGCGGACGGCGGGAGGGCCTTTCCTACAATGAGCAGTTCTTC. Translating it yields CASSGRREGLSYNEQFF. The full variable domain, completed using reference TRBV7-9 and TRBJ2-1, is DTGVSQNPRHKITKRGQNVTFRCDPISEHNRLYWYRQTLGQGPEFLTYFQNEAQLEKSRLLSDRFSAERPKGSFSTLEIQRTEQGDSAMYLCASSGRREGLSYNEQFFGPGTRLTVL.

This clone appeared a few times. The chain carries TRBV24-1 and TRBJ2-2, with D maybe TRBD2 (6 bases). The length of the CDR3 is 16 residues. V shed 4 bases and J shed 4 bases, with 15 bases lying between them. CDR1 and CDR2 from the germline V gene are KGHDR and SFDVKD. CDR3 in amino acids: CATSDGAAGSTGELFF. CDR3 DNA sequence: TGTGCCACCAGTGACGGGGCCGCGGGATCCACCGGGGAGCTGTTTTTT.

The rearrangement joins TRBV6-1 to TRBJ2-1; 11 bases agree with TRBD2. CDR3 size: 16 residues. Unmatched junction bases numbered 4, after V lost 3 bases and J lost 3 bases. CDR1 MNHNS and CDR2 SASEGT come from the germline V gene. The CDR3 region has the DNA TGTGCCAGCAGTGACCCGACTAGCGGGATCTACAATGAGCAGTTCTTC. Translated: CASSDPTSGIYNEQFF.

The V call is TRBV7-8, the J call TRBJ1-1, with TRBD1 matching 7 bases. The CDR3 has 14 amino acids. Germline CDR1 SGHVS, CDR2 FQNEAQ. Trimming at V came to 5 bases and at J to 1 base, leaving 4 bases not matched to a gene. The DNA of the CDR3 is TGTGCCAGCAGCGCCCGACAGGGGAACACTGAAGCTTTCTTT. It codes for CASSARQGNTEAFF.

Here the CDR3 DNA reads TGCGCCAGCAGCCAAACATCGAACACCGGGGAGCTGTTTTTT. Translating it yields CASSQTSNTGELFF. The chain is built from TRBV4-3 and TRBJ2-2; D is uncertain. Germline V gene data show CDR1 as LGHNA and CDR2 as YSLEER. V was trimmed by 2 bases and J by 0 bases, leaving 4 bases between them. CDR3 length: 14 residues.

The V call is TRBV27, the J call TRBJ2-5; D not resolved. V gave up 3 bases and J gave up 1 base, with 6 bases separating them. CDR3 length: 13 amino acids. The V gene's germline CDR1 is MNHEY and CDR2 SMNVEV (reference sequence). This chain's CDR3 is CASSLRIQETQYF. Written as DNA, the CDR3 is TGTGCCAGCAGTTTGAGAATCCAAGAGACCCAGTACTTC.

The rearrangement uses TRBV30 and TRBJ2-1; 9 bases line up with TRBD2. The V segment lost 3 bases and the J segment 7 bases; nucleotides outside the gene matches: 7. The CDR3 sequence is 14 residues long. Per the germline V gene, CDR1 is GTSNPN and CDR2 is SVGIG (reference sequence). CDR3 sequence: CAWRLAGAGNEQFF. The CDR3 DNA is TGTGCCTGGAGATTAGCGGGAGCTGGGAATGAGCAGTTCTTC.

The chain recombines TRBV7-3 with TRBJ2-2, with 8 bases aligning to TRBD2. The V gene end was trimmed by 5 bases and the J gene end by 2 bases; junction bases not matched to a gene: 10. Germline lookup yields CDR1 SGHTA and CDR2 FQGTGA. CDR3 length: 17 residues. This CDR3 is CASSPDSGLANTGELFF. Here the CDR3 DNA reads TGTGCCAGCAGCCCCGACAGCGGACTAGCTAACACCGGGGAGCTGTTTTTT.